Listed here is a single TCR beta chain. Germline CDR1 SNHLY, CDR2 FYNNEI. The CDR3 covers 14 residues. V was clipped by 7 bases and J by 5 bases; unmatched bases: 4. This sample is drawn from a study of Ad26.COV2.S vaccination and SARS-CoV-2 variants. Study-level background: By the intramuscular route, Ad26.COV2.S was given once, or twice 56 days apart.

Specified treatment: 15 to 20 received Ad26.COV2.S at low or high dose, single or two shots; 5 received placebo; per-sample allocation not given. Samples analyzed were those drawn on day 63 after the first vaccine or placebo injection. Sequencing was performed with immunoSEQ multiplex PCR; in TCRdb, only in-frame clones are kept and a portion is missing. The sample lists about 680,000 clones; roughly 90% were seen once. The rearrangement uses TRBV2 and TRBJ2-1; 11 positions agree with TRBD2. The receptor comes from a person aged 18-60 years who received the Ad26.COV2.S COVID-19 vaccine or a placebo. This sample comprised peripheral blood, obtained in a trial of Ad26.COV2.S vaccine versus placebo. CDR3 in DNA: TGTGCCAGCAACATAGCGGGGGGGCACAATGAGCAGTTCTTC. Amino acids: CASNIAGGHNEQFF.